Listed below are T cell receptor beta chains from one sample, sequenced in a study of blood T cell repertoires in COVID-19. This table comes from immunoSEQ multiplex PCR, and its TCRdb copy is limited to in-frame clones, with some not included. The sample contains some 85,000 clones, 75% to 90% of which appear only once. The sequencing sample was made of peripheral blood. These receptors all come from a woman older than 75 with acute or convalescent COVID-19. CDR3s include the opening cysteine and the closing phenylalanine or tryptophan. The order of the fields is CDR3 DNA, CDR3 protein, J gene, V gene, clone size, D gene. D genes are given only for firm matches. Not every row has a clone size; where given, it reads once, few, many or a size class.

cdr3_nt: TGTGCCAGCAGCCAGACAGGGTTTGGGTACAATGAGCAGTTCTTC
cdr3_aa: CASSQTGFGYNEQFF
j_call: TRBJ2-1
v_call: TRBV7-6
clone_size: once
d_call: TRBD1

cdr3_nt: TGTGCCAGCAGCTTAGGGGGCGCTTTCGATAGCAATCAGCCCCAGCATTTT
cdr3_aa: CASSLGGAFDSNQPQHF
j_call: TRBJ1-5
v_call: TRBV5-6
clone_size: few
d_call: TRBD1

cdr3_nt: TGCAGCGTTGGAGGGAGGAGGGGAAGGAGCACAGATACGCAGTATTTT
cdr3_aa: CSVGGRRGRSTDTQYF
j_call: TRBJ2-3
v_call: TRBV29-1
clone_size: NA
d_call: NA

cdr3_nt: TGTGCCAGCTCACCACTTCCACAGGGCAGCAACGAGCAGTACTTC
cdr3_aa: CASSPLPQGSNEQYF
j_call: TRBJ2-7
v_call: TRBV18
clone_size: NA
d_call: NA

cdr3_nt: TGTGCCAGCAGCCTGGGAGGGACTAGCGGCTACGAGCAGTACTTC
cdr3_aa: CASSLGGTSGYEQYF
j_call: TRBJ2-7
v_call: TRBV7-8
clone_size: NA
d_call: TRBD2

cdr3_nt: TGTGCCAGCATGGGACTAGAGGAGACCCAGTACTTC
cdr3_aa: CASMGLEETQYF
j_call: TRBJ2-5
v_call: TRBV3-1/TRBV3-2
clone_size: NA
d_call: TRBD2

cdr3_nt: TGCAGCGTGACCCCGGGACAGCGTATCTTTGGGGAGCAGTACTTC
cdr3_aa: CSVTPGQRIFGEQYF
j_call: TRBJ2-7
v_call: TRBV29-1
clone_size: NA
d_call: TRBD1

cdr3_nt: TGTGCCAGCTCACTCGGGACATCTGAGCAGTTCTTC
cdr3_aa: CASSLGTSEQFF
j_call: TRBJ2-1
v_call: TRBV18
clone_size: few
d_call: NA

cdr3_nt: TGTGCCAGCAGCTTAGGCGTAGAGGGGCAGTTCTTC
cdr3_aa: CASSLGVEGQFF
j_call: TRBJ2-1
v_call: TRBV7-9
clone_size: NA
d_call: NA

cdr3_nt: TGTGCCACCAGCATCGGAGGGACCGGAAACACCATATATTTT
cdr3_aa: CATSIGGTGNTIYF
j_call: TRBJ1-3
v_call: TRBV15
clone_size: NA
d_call: NA

cdr3_nt: TGTGCCAGCAGCTTACCTCTTGTATCCTCTAGCACAGATACGCAGTATTTT
cdr3_aa: CASSLPLVSSSTDTQYF
j_call: TRBJ2-3
v_call: TRBV7-8
clone_size: NA
d_call: NA

cdr3_nt: TGCAGTGCCGCCGACATCTATGGCTACACCTTC
cdr3_aa: CSAADIYGYTF
j_call: TRBJ1-2
v_call: TRBV20-1
clone_size: NA
d_call: NA

cdr3_nt: TGTGCCAGTAGTCAGGGGTATTCACCCCTCCACTTT
cdr3_aa: CASSQGYSPLHF
j_call: TRBJ1-6
v_call: TRBV19
clone_size: NA
d_call: NA

cdr3_nt: TGTGCCAGCAGCTTGGAGTGGGGGCCGTGGGGCTACACCTTC
cdr3_aa: CASSLEWGPWGYTF
j_call: TRBJ1-2
v_call: TRBV5-5
clone_size: NA
d_call: NA

cdr3_nt: TGTGCCAGCTCACCAACCACAGGGGGCCGCGAGCAGTACTTC
cdr3_aa: CASSPTTGGREQYF
j_call: TRBJ2-7
v_call: TRBV18
clone_size: NA
d_call: TRBD1

cdr3_nt: TGTGCCAGCAGCGTAGAGGGACAGGGGGCGCTTTCCTACGAGCAGTACTTC
cdr3_aa: CASSVEGQGALSYEQYF
j_call: TRBJ2-7
v_call: TRBV9
clone_size: NA
d_call: TRBD1

cdr3_nt: TGTGCCAGCAGCACCTGGACAGGATCGAACGAAAAACTGTTTTTT
cdr3_aa: CASSTWTGSNEKLFF
j_call: TRBJ1-4
v_call: TRBV3-1/TRBV3-2
clone_size: few
d_call: TRBD1

cdr3_nt: TGTGCCAGCAGTGAATTAGAGTCCGACTACGAGCAGTACTTC
cdr3_aa: CASSELESDYEQYF
j_call: TRBJ2-7
v_call: TRBV6-1
clone_size: NA
d_call: NA

cdr3_nt: TGTGCCAGCAGCGCCGGACTAGCGTTCTCCTACGAGCAGTACTTC
cdr3_aa: CASSAGLAFSYEQYF
j_call: TRBJ2-7
v_call: TRBV5-4
clone_size: NA
d_call: TRBD2

cdr3_nt: TGTGCCAGCAGCCAAGATCTCGCGGGGACCTCCTACGAGCAGTACTTC
cdr3_aa: CASSQDLAGTSYEQYF
j_call: TRBJ2-7
v_call: TRBV3-1/TRBV3-2
clone_size: NA
d_call: NA

cdr3_nt: TGTGCCAGCAGCCCAAACAGGGAACAAGAGACCCAGTACTTC
cdr3_aa: CASSPNREQETQYF
j_call: TRBJ2-5
v_call: TRBV13
clone_size: NA
d_call: NA

cdr3_nt: TGCAGCGTTGTCAACGGAGTGAACACTGAAGCTTTCTTT
cdr3_aa: CSVVNGVNTEAFF
j_call: TRBJ1-1
v_call: TRBV29-1
clone_size: once
d_call: NA

cdr3_nt: TGTGCCAGCAGCTTATTAGCGGGAGTCTCCAATGAGCAGTTCTTC
cdr3_aa: CASSLLAGVSNEQFF
j_call: TRBJ2-1
v_call: TRBV7-6
clone_size: NA
d_call: TRBD2

cdr3_nt: TGTGCCAGCAGTGAACGGGTGATCTACGAGCAGTACTTC
cdr3_aa: CASSERVIYEQYF
j_call: TRBJ2-7
v_call: TRBV6-1
clone_size: once
d_call: NA

cdr3_nt: TGTGCCAGCAGCGTAGGGCCCGTGAACACTGAAGCTTTCTTT
cdr3_aa: CASSVGPVNTEAFF
j_call: TRBJ1-1
v_call: TRBV9
clone_size: NA
d_call: NA

cdr3_nt: TGTGCCAGCAGTTACATCCAGGACACTTCAACTAATGAAAAACTGTTTTTT
cdr3_aa: CASSYIQDTSTNEKLFF
j_call: TRBJ1-4
v_call: TRBV6-2/TRBV6-3
clone_size: NA
d_call: NA

cdr3_nt: TGTGCCAGCAGCCCCGGGGGGGACGAGCAGTACTTC
cdr3_aa: CASSPGGDEQYF
j_call: TRBJ2-7
v_call: TRBV5-6
clone_size: NA
d_call: TRBD2

cdr3_nt: TGTGCCAGCAGCTTAGACGCCGACAGGGTGGAAGGCTACACCTTC
cdr3_aa: CASSLDADRVEGYTF
j_call: TRBJ1-2
v_call: TRBV7-6
clone_size: NA
d_call: TRBD1

cdr3_nt: TGTGCCAGCAGCCAAGACAGGGGGCGGAATCAGCCCCAGCATTTT
cdr3_aa: CASSQDRGRNQPQHF
j_call: TRBJ1-5
v_call: TRBV27
clone_size: NA
d_call: TRBD1

cdr3_nt: TGCAGCGTTGCGGGGGTGGGACAGTCTCAGTATTTT
cdr3_aa: CSVAGVGQSQYF
j_call: TRBJ2-3
v_call: TRBV29-1
clone_size: once
d_call: NA

cdr3_nt: TGTGCCAGCGGGAAACGACAGGGCGCGAACACCGGGGAGCTGTTTTTT
cdr3_aa: CASGKRQGANTGELFF
j_call: TRBJ2-2
v_call: TRBV25-1
clone_size: NA
d_call: TRBD1

cdr3_nt: TGCGCCAGCAGCCCACGGACAGACTTCGGGGAGCAGTACTTC
cdr3_aa: CASSPRTDFGEQYF
j_call: TRBJ2-7
v_call: TRBV5-1
clone_size: NA
d_call: NA

cdr3_nt: TGTGCCAGCAGCCAAGGGCCCGGGTCCTATAATTCACCCCTCCACTTT
cdr3_aa: CASSQGPGSYNSPLHF
j_call: TRBJ1-6
v_call: TRBV3-1/TRBV3-2
clone_size: few
d_call: NA

cdr3_nt: TGCAGCGCGGAGGCCGGGACTAGCGGGCCAGATACGCAGTATTTT
cdr3_aa: CSAEAGTSGPDTQYF
j_call: TRBJ2-3
v_call: TRBV29-1
clone_size: few
d_call: TRBD2

cdr3_nt: TGTGCCAGCAGCTTAGGCGTTCCCCCGGATGAGCAGTTCTTC
cdr3_aa: CASSLGVPPDEQFF
j_call: TRBJ2-1
v_call: TRBV7-9
clone_size: NA
d_call: NA

cdr3_nt: TGCGCCAGCAGAGAATCAGGGGGCAGCTCCTACAATGAGCAGTTCTTC
cdr3_aa: CASRESGGSSYNEQFF
j_call: TRBJ2-1
v_call: TRBV10-2
clone_size: NA
d_call: TRBD1